This TCR beta chain was recovered during a study of regulatory and conventional T cells in RAG deficiency. Produced via immunoSEQ multiplex PCR; TCRdb's table is partial and in-frame only. The sample has approximately 46,000 clones, 75% to 90% seen once; the top ten hold 0.51%. Blood CD4+ CD25-low CD127-high conventional T cells supplied the genomic DNA template. The CDR3 is 14 amino acids. With 8 bases removed from V and 0 bases from J, the gap between germline ends came to 14 bases. The germline gives CDR1 KGHSY, CDR2 FQNENV. The sample was also reused in another study, on regulatory T cells. This second study says: Amplification used 52 TRBV primers and 13 TRBJ primers.

V gene TRBV16 combines with J gene TRBJ2-7, with D possibly TRBD2 on 6 matching bases. The TCR comes from a human donor in good health. The sequenced material came from CD4+ effector T cells sorted from blood. The CDR3 nucleotides are TGTGCCAGCCGCCGGGAGTCAAGCTCCTACGAGCAGTACTTC. It encodes CASRRESSSYEQYF.